The clone carrying this T cell receptor beta chain was recorded many times. Antigen specificity is unknown. This entry belongs to a study of T cell repertoires in cytomegalovirus infection. In TCRdb, the reads were re-called with MiXCR into one record per CDR3 protein. The sample lists roughly 320,000 distinct CDR3 sequences, 9.6% occurring once. There are 13 residues in the CDR3. Germline CDR1 is DFQATT and CDR2 is SNEGSKA (reference sequence). Trimming removed 1 base from V and 8 bases from J, with 11 bases in between. Findings and caveats of the study: Summed public TCR beta family frequency identified CMV carriers bearing the relevant HLA. The ex vivo response showed dominance by HLA-C-restricted CMV-specific TCR beta clonotypes.

This TCR was sampled from a human donor in good health (CMV status not recorded). Some clones in this sample may be carry-over from other donors' samples. Input material: PBMCs. J is TRBJ1-4 and V is TRBV20-1; no clear D. CDR3 DNA sequence: TGCAGTGCTAGAGTCGGGGTCAGAGAAAAACTGTTTTTT. Its translation: CSARVGVREKLFF.